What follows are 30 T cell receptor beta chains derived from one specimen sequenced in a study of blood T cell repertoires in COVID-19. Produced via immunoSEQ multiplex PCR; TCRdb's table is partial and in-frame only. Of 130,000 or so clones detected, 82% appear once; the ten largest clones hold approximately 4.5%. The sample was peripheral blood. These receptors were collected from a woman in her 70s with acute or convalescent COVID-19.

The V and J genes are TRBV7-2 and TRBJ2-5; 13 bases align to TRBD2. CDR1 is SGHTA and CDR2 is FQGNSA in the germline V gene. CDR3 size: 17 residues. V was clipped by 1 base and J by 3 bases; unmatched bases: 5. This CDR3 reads CASSLGLAGGGKETQYF. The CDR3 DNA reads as TGTGCCAGCAGCTTAGGACTAGCGGGGGGAGGAAAAGAGACCCAGTACTTC.

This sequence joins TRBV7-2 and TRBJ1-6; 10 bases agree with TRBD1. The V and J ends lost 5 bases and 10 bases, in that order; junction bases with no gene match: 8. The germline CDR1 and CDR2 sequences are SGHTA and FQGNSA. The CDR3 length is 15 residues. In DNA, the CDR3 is TGTGCCAGCAGCCTAGGACAGGGGGGGAACTCACCCCTCCACTTT. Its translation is CASSLGQGGNSPLHF.

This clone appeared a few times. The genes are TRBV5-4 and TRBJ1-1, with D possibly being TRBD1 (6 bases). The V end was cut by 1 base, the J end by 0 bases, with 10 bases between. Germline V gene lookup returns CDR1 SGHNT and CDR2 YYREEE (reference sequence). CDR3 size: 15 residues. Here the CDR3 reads CASSLRQAMNTEAFF. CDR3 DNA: TGTGCCAGCAGCTTGAGACAGGCCATGAACACTGAAGCTTTCTTT.

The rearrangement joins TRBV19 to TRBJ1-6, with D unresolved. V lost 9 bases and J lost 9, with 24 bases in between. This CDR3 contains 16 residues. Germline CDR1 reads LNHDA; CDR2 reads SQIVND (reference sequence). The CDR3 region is CASSSLRSDIGSPLHF. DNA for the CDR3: TGTGCCAGCTCAAGCCTACGTAGCGACATCGGTTCACCCCTCCACTTT.

The CDR3 reads CASSPGWASDTQYF. The CDR3, as DNA: TGTGCCAGCAGCCCAGGTTGGGCGTCGGATACGCAGTATTTT. The V call is TRBV7-2, the J call TRBJ2-3; unclear D gene. Per the germline V gene, CDR1 is SGHTA and CDR2 is FQGNSA. There are 14 residues in the CDR3. Between the trimmed V and J ends, which lost 5 bases and 6 bases, there was a span of 15 bases.

CDR3 region: CASSVGTSGGAFNEQFF. CDR3 DNA: TGTGCCAGCAGCGTAGGGACTAGCGGGGGGGCGTTCAATGAGCAGTTCTTC. The V call is TRBV9, the J call TRBJ2-1; 15 bases fit TRBD2. J lost 6 bases, V lost 0 bases, and 4 bases had no gene match. Germline V gives CDR1 SGDLS, CDR2 YYNGEE. The CDR3 totals 17 residues.

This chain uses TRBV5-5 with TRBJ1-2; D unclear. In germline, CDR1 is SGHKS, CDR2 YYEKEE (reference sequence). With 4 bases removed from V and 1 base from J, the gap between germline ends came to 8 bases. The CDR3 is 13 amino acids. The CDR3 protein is CASSVDINYGYTF. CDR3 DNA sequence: TGTGCCAGCAGCGTCGACATTAACTATGGCTACACCTTC.

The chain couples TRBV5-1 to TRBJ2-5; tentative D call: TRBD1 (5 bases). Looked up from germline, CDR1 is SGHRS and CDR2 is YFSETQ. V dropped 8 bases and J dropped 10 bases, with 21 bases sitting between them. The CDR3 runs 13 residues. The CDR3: CARGHPPEVGQYF. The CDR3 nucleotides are TGCGCCAGAGGACACCCGCCTGAGGTGGGCCAGTACTTC.

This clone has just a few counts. In DNA form, the CDR3 reads TGTGCCTGGAGTGATCCGGGGGGCCTTAGCTCCTACAATGAGCAGTTCTTC. Protein product: CAWSDPGGLSSYNEQFF. This chain joins TRBV30 and TRBJ2-1; D may be TRBD2 (7 bases). Trimming pared 1 base from V and 0 bases from J, leaving 16 bases between. Per the germline V gene, CDR1 is GTSNPN and CDR2 is SVGIG (reference sequence). The CDR3 runs 17 residues.

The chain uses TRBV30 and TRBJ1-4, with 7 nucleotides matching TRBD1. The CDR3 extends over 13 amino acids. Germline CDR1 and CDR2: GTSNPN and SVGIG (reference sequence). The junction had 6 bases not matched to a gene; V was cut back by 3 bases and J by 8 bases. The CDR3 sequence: CAWRWAGGEKLFF. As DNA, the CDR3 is TGTGCCTGGAGGTGGGCAGGGGGAGAAAAACTGTTTTTT.

The CDR3: CASSLEAQLYEQYF. CDR3 DNA sequence: TGCGCCAGCAGCTTGGAGGCACAGCTCTACGAGCAGTACTTC. The chain has TRBV5-1 and TRBJ2-7; D gene unclear. The CDR3 extends over 14 amino acids. Trimming cost V 0 bases and J 3 bases, with 10 bases left between them. Per the germline V gene, CDR1 is SGHRS and CDR2 is YFSETQ.

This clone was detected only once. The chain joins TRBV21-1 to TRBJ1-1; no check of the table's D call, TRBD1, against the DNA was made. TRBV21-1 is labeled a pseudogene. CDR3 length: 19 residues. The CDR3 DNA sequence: TGTGCCAGCAGCACAAAGCGGCCCGAACACAGGGGGTTTGGCACTGAAGCTTTCTTT. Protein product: CASSTKRPEHRGFGTEAFF.

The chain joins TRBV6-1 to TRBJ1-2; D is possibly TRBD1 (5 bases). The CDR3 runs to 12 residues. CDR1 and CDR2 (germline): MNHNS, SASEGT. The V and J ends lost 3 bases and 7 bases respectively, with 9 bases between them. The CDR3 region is CASSDREGGYTF. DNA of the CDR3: TGTGCCAGCAGTGACAGGGAAGGTGGCTACACCTTC.

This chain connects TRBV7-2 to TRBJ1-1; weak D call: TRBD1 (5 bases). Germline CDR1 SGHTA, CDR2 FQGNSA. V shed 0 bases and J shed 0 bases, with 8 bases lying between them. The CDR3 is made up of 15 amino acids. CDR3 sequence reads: CASSLAGGLNTEAFF. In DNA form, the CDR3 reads TGTGCCAGCAGCTTAGCGGGGGGTTTGAACACTGAAGCTTTCTTT. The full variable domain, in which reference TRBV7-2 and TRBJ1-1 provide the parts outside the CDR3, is GAGVSQSPSNKVTEKGKDVELRCDPISGHTALYWYRQSLGQGLEFLIYFQGNSAPDKSGLPSDRFSAERTGGSVSTLTIQRTQQEDSAVYLCASSLAGGLNTEAFFGQGTRLTVV.

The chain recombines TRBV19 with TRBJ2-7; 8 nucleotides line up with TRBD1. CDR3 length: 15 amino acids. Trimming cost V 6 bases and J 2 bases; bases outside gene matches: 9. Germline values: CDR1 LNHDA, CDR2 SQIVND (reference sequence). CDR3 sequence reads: CASRHRGDSTYEQYF. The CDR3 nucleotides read TGTGCCAGTAGACACAGGGGGGACTCTACCTACGAGCAGTACTTC.

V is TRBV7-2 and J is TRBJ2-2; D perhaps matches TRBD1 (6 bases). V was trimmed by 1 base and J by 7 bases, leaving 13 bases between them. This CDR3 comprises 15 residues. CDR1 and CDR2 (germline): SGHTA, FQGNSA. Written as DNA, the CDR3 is TGTGCCAGCAGCTTAGTGGGGGCGCATGGCGGGGAGCTGTTTTTT. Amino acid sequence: CASSLVGAHGGELFF.

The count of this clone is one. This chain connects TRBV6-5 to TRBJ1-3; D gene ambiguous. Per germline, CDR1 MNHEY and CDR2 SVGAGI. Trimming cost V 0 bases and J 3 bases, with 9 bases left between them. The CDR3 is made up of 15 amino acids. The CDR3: CASSYSRGGGNTIYF. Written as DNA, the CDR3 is TGTGCCAGCAGTTACTCCCGGGGTGGTGGAAACACCATATATTTT.

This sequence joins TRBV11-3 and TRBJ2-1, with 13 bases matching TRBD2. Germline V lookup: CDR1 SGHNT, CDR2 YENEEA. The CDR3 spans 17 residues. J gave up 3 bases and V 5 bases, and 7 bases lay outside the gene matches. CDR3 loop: CASSRTSGGSNYNEQFF. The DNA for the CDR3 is TGTGCCAGCAGCCGGACTAGCGGGGGATCCAACTACAATGAGCAGTTCTTC.

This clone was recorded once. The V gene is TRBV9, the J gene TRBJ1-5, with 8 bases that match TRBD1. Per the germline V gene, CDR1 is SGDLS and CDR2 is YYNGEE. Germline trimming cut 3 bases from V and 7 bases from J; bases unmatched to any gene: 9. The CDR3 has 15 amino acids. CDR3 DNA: TGTGCCAGCAGCGCCCAGACAGGGGTGGGGCAGCCCCAGCATTTT. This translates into CASSAQTGVGQPQHF. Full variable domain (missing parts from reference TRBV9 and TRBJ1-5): DSGVTQTPKHLITATGQRVTLRCSPRSGDLSVYWYQQSLDQGLQFLIQYYNGEERAKGNILERFSAQQFPDLHSELNLSSLELGDSALYFCASSAQTGVGQPQHFGDGTRLSIL.

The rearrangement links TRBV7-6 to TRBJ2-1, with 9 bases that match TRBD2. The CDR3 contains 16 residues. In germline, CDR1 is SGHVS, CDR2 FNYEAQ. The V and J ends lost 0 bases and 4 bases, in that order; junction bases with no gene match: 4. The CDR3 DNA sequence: TGTGCCAGCAGCTTAGCGAGCCTAGCGGGGTACAATGAGCAGTTCTTC. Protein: CASSLASLAGYNEQFF.

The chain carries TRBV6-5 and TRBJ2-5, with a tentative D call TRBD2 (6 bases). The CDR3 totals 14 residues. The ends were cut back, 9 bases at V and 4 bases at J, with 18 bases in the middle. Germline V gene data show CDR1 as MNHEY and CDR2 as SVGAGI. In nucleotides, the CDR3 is TGTGCCAGTTTGGGCGGGGTAGATCGAGAGACCCAGTACTTC. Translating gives CASLGGVDRETQYF.

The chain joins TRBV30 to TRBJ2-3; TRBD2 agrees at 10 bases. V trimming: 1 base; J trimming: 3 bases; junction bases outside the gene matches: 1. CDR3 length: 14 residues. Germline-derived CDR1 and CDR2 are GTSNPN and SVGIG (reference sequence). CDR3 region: CAWSAGLATDTQYF. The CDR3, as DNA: TGTGCCTGGAGTGCGGGACTAGCGACAGATACGCAGTATTTT.

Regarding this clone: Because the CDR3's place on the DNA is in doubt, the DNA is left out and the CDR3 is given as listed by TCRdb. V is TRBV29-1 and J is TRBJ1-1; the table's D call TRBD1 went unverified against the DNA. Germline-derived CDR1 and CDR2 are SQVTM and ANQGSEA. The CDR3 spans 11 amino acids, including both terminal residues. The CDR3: CSVAQGAHRGF.

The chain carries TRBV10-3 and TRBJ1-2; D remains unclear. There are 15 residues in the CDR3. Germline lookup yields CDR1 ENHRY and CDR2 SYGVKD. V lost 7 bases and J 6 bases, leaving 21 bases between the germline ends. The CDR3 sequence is CAINSDSITVDGYTF. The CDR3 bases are TGTGCCATCAATTCCGACTCAATTACCGTTGATGGCTACACCTTC.

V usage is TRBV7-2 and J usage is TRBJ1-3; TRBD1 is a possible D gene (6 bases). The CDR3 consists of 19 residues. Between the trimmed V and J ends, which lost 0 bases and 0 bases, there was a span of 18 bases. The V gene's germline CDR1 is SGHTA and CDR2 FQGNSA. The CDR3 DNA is TGTGCCAGCAGCTTAGCGTATGGAGGACAGTATGGCTCTGGAAACACCATATATTTT. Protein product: CASSLAYGGQYGSGNTIYF.

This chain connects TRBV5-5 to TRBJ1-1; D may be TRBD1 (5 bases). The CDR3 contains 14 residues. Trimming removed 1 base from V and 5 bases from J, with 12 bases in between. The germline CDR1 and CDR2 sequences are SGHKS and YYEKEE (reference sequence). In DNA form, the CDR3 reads TGTGCCAGCAGCTTGCCCAGGGTATGGACTGAAGCTTTCTTT. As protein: CASSLPRVWTEAFF. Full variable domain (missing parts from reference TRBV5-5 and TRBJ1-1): DAGVTQSPTHLIKTRGQQVTLRCSPISGHKSVSWYQQVLGQGPQFIFQYYEKEERGRGNFPDRFSARQFPNYSSELNVNALLLGDSALYLCASSLPRVWTEAFFGQGTRLTVV.

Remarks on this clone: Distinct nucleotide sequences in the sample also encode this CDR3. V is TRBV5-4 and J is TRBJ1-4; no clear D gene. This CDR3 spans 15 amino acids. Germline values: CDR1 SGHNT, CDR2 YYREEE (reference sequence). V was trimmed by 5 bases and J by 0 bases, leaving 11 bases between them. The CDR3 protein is CASRQTGATNEKLFF. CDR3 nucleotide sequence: TGTGCCAGCAGACAAACGGGTGCAACTAATGAAAAACTGTTTTTT.

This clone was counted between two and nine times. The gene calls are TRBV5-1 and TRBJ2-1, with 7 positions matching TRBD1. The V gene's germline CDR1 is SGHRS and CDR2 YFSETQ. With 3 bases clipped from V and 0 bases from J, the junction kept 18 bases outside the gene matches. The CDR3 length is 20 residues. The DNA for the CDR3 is TGCGCCAGCAGCTCCTTACCCGGGACAGACCGACAAAGCTCCTACAATGAGCAGTTCTTC. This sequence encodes CASSSLPGTDRQSSYNEQFF.

This CDR3 is CASSLTGGRRETQYF. The CDR3 region has the DNA TGTGCCAGCAGCTTGACGGGGGGGCGCCGAGAGACCCAGTACTTC. This chain connects TRBV5-4 to TRBJ2-5; TRBD2 matches at 8 bases. Germline V gene sequence: CDR1 SGHNT, CDR2 YYREEE (reference sequence). The CDR3 totals 15 residues. Trimming at V came to 1 base and at J to 4 bases, leaving 6 bases not matched to a gene.

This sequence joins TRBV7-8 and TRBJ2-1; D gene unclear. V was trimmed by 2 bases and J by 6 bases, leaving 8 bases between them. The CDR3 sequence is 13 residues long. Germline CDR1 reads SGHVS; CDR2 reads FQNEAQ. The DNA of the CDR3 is TGTGCCAGCAGCTTAACGGCAGGCAATGAGCAGTTCTTC. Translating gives CASSLTAGNEQFF.